Below are 7 T cell receptor beta chains sequenced from a single sample in a study of blood T cell repertoires in COVID-19. TCRdb's copy holds only in-frame clones and misses some; the assay was immunoSEQ multiplex PCR. The sample shows over 200,000 clones, 75% to 85% of them seen only once. The sequenced sample consisted of peripheral blood. These TCRs come from a man aged 40-55 years who had recovered from COVID-19.

The table lists this clone with a count of one. The chain uses TRBV7-8 and TRBJ2-7; 9 bases line up with TRBD1. CDR3 size: 15 residues. Germline V gene data show CDR1 as SGHVS and CDR2 as FQNEAQ. Germline trimming cut 2 bases from V and 2 bases from J; bases unmatched to any gene: 4. CDR3 in amino acids: CASSLSGQGAYEQYF. As DNA, the CDR3 is TGTGCCAGCAGCTTATCGGGACAGGGCGCCTACGAGCAGTACTTC.

The genes are TRBV29-1 and TRBJ2-5, with D possibly matching TRBD1 (7 bases). The CDR3 covers 14 residues. Germline lookup yields CDR1 SQVTM and CDR2 ANQGSEA. Trimming stripped 3 bases from V and 1 base from J, with 12 bases between. The CDR3, as DNA: TGCAGCGTTGAGCCCCAGGGGGGCCAAGAGACCCAGTACTTC. As protein: CSVEPQGGQETQYF.

The genes are TRBV9 and TRBJ2-1, with TRBD2 matching over 8 bases. This CDR3 has 17 residues. With 0 bases clipped from V and 3 bases from J, the junction kept 8 bases outside the gene matches. Germline CDR1 is SGDLS and CDR2 is YYNGEE. The CDR3 nucleotides are TGTGCCAGCAGCGTAGCTCGGAGTAGCGGGGACTACAATGAGCAGTTCTTC. Residues: CASSVARSSGDYNEQFF.

The V call is TRBV6-2 or TRBV6-3, the J call TRBJ1-1, with TRBD1 matching over 8 bases. V dropped 4 bases and J dropped 5; count of bases not matched to a gene: 3. CDR3 length: 13 amino acids. Germline V gene lookup returns CDR1 MNHEY and CDR2 SVGEGT. CDR3: CASSSGGDTEAFF. Written as DNA, the CDR3 is TGTGCCAGCAGTTCAGGGGGCGATACTGAAGCTTTCTTT.

The chain couples TRBV6-6 to TRBJ2-1; D may be TRBD1 (6 bases). The CDR3 is 14 residues long. Germline V lookup: CDR1 MNHNY, CDR2 SVGAGI (reference sequence). Trimming stripped 6 bases from V and 7 bases from J, with 16 bases between. CDR3 DNA: TGTGCCAGCAGACCAACCTTAACAGGGAATGAGCAGTTCTTC. This gives the protein CASRPTLTGNEQFF.

The chain couples TRBV30 to TRBJ1-6; perhaps TRBD1 as D (6 bases). Trimming took 8 bases from V and 10 from J, leaving 18 bases between them. This CDR3 has 13 residues. Germline V gives CDR1 GTSNPN, CDR2 SVGIG (reference sequence). The CDR3: CAIRGTGWSPLHF. DNA of the CDR3: TGTGCCATAAGGGGCACAGGGTGGTCACCCCTCCACTTT.

This chain uses TRBV7-2 with TRBJ2-5, with D possibly TRBD2 on 6 matching bases. This CDR3 region has 16 residues. Germline CDR1 SGHTA, CDR2 FQGNSA. Deletions cut 1 base from V and 1 base from J, with 13 bases between. CDR3 in amino acids: CASSLEGGEFQETQYF. CDR3 sequence (DNA): TGTGCCAGCAGCTTAGAAGGAGGGGAGTTCCAAGAGACCCAGTACTTC.